These 29 T cell receptor beta chains came from one sample sequenced in a study of blood T cell repertoires in COVID-19. TCRdb keeps only in-frame clones here, not all; method: immunoSEQ multiplex PCR. This repertoire shows under 150,000 clones, around 82% found once; its top ten account for 5% to 7%. The sequenced material came from PBMCs or T cells enriched from blood (not recorded which). Receptor source: a man between 35 and 55 years old with acute COVID-19.

A few counts support this clone. The chain recombines TRBV15 with TRBJ1-2, with D possibly being TRBD1 (5 bases). The CDR3 runs 17 residues. Germline V gives CDR1 LNHNV, CDR2 YYDKDF (reference sequence). Trimming took 0 bases from V and 0 from J, leaving 14 bases between them. CDR3 loop: CATSRERGTTANYGYTF. CDR3 bases: TGTGCCACCAGCAGAGAACGTGGGACTACGGCTAACTATGGCTACACCTTC. Variable domain in full (rest from reference TRBV15 and TRBJ1-2): DAMVIQNPRYQVTQFGKPVTLSCSQTLNHNVMYWYQQKSSQAPKLLFHYYDKDFNNEADTPDNFQSRRPNTSFCFLDIRSPGLGDTAMYLCATSRERGTTANYGYTFGSGTRLTVV.

The CDR3 nucleotides are TGCGCCAGCAGCTTGGACGGAGAAAATGAGCAGTTCTTC. It translates to CASSLDGENEQFF. The V call is TRBV5-1, the J call TRBJ2-1; no reliable D call. Germline V CDR1 and CDR2: SGHRS, YFSETQ. This CDR3 has 13 amino acids. The V gene lost 0 bases and the J gene lost 7 bases, with 8 bases spanning the gap.

As for this clone: The same CDR3 is also encoded by other DNA sequences in this sample. V is TRBV7-8 and J is TRBJ1-2; D is ambiguous. Germline-derived CDR1 and CDR2 are SGHVS and FQNEAQ. V shed 1 base and J shed 0 bases, with 12 bases lying between them. This CDR3 is 16 amino acids long. In nucleotides, the CDR3 is TGTGCCAGCAGCTTAGTGGCAGGCCCTACTAACTATGGCTACACCTTC. Amino acid sequence: CASSLVAGPTNYGYTF.

The chain combines TRBV5-4 with TRBJ2-5; no clear D. Germline loops: CDR1 SGHNT, CDR2 YYREEE (reference sequence). The V end was cut by 0 bases, the J end by 3 bases, with 12 bases between. The length of the CDR3 is 15 residues. CDR3 sequence reads: CASSLAGGLEETQYF. In DNA form, the CDR3 reads TGTGCCAGCAGCTTGGCCGGCGGCCTTGAAGAGACCCAGTACTTC. Filled out from reference TRBV5-4 and TRBJ2-5, the complete variable domain reads ETGVTQSPTHLIKTRGQQVTLRCSSQSGHNTVSWYQQALGQGPQFIFQYYREEENGRGNFPPRFSGLQFPNYSSELNVNALELDDSALYLCASSLAGGLEETQYFGPGTRLLVL.

V gene TRBV4-3 combines with J gene TRBJ1-3; D gene ambiguous. The V end was cut by 0 bases, the J end by 0 bases, with 9 bases between. In germline, CDR1 is LGHNA, CDR2 YSLEER. The length of the CDR3 is 16 residues. CDR3 sequence reads: CASSQESFLSGNTIYF. DNA for the CDR3: TGCGCCAGCAGCCAAGAATCTTTCCTCTCTGGAAACACCATATATTTT.

This clone has only one observation. V gene TRBV5-1 combines with J gene TRBJ2-7, with 7 bases fitting TRBD2. Unmatched junction bases numbered 4, after V lost 0 bases and J lost 4 bases. The CDR3 length is 14 residues. Germline V gene lookup returns CDR1 SGHRS and CDR2 YFSETQ. DNA of the CDR3: TGCGCCAGCAGCTTGGGTGGGGGGGATTACGAGCAGTACTTC. It specifies CASSLGGGDYEQYF.

The chain is built from TRBV7-9 and TRBJ2-3; D is uncertain. CDR1 is SEHNR, CDR2 FQNEAQ, per germline (reference sequence). V lost 2 bases and J 1 base, leaving 7 bases between the germline ends. The CDR3 consists of 14 residues. CDR3 residues: CASSLIQGTDTQYF. CDR3 nucleotide sequence: TGTGCCAGCAGCTTAATTCAGGGCACAGATACGCAGTATTTT. Full variable domain (missing parts from reference TRBV7-9 and TRBJ2-3): DTGVSQNPRHKITKRGQNVTFRCDPISEHNRLYWYRQTLGQGPEFLTYFQNEAQLEKSRLLSDRFSAERPKGSFSTLEIQRTEQGDSAMYLCASSLIQGTDTQYFGPGTRLTVL.

This chain joins TRBV4-3 and TRBJ2-1; no firm D call. Trimming pared 0 bases from V and 7 bases from J, leaving 13 bases between. Germline CDR1 and CDR2: LGHNA and YSLEER. The CDR3 loop spans 15 amino acids. CDR3 DNA sequence: TGCGCCAGCAGCCAAGAAACCCCAGGTGGGAATGAGCAGTTCTTC. Amino acids: CASSQETPGGNEQFF.

The rearrangement uses TRBV5-5 and TRBJ2-7; 7 bases are shared with TRBD2. V lost 4 bases, J lost 7 bases, and 8 bases stayed unmatched. The CDR3 extends over 13 amino acids. Germline V lookup: CDR1 SGHKS, CDR2 YYEKEE (reference sequence). Here the CDR3 DNA reads TGTGCCAGCAGCCCACCTACTAGCGATGAGCAGTACTTC. Protein: CASSPPTSDEQYF.

The rearrangement links TRBV2 to TRBJ2-5; 11 bases fit TRBD2. The CDR3 spans 14 residues. With 4 bases clipped from V and 4 bases from J, the junction kept 2 bases outside the gene matches. Germline V gene lookup returns CDR1 SNHLY and CDR2 FYNNEI. CDR3 residues: CASSVSGGGETQYF. The CDR3 bases are TGTGCCAGCAGTGTTAGCGGGGGGGGAGAGACCCAGTACTTC.

The CDR3 reads CASFGGRRTGELFF. CDR3 nucleotide sequence: TGTGCCAGTTTCGGGGGGCGGAGAACCGGGGAGCTGTTTTTT. The chain joins TRBV19 to TRBJ2-2; weak D call: TRBD2 (7 bases). The ends were cut back, 8 bases at V and 5 bases at J, with 15 bases in the middle. Per the germline V gene, CDR1 is LNHDA and CDR2 is SQIVND (reference sequence). The CDR3 length is 14 residues.

V usage is TRBV21-1 and J usage is TRBJ2-7; the D call in the table, TRBD1, was not verified against the DNA. TRBV21-1 corresponds to a pseudogene. CDR3 size: 14 residues. The CDR3 nucleotides are TGTGCCAGCAGCAAAGCGCAGGGGGGAGGCGAGCAGTACTTC. Translating it yields CASSKAQGGGEQYF.

Many counts were recorded for this clone. The V and J genes are TRBV15 and TRBJ1-2, with a weak D call TRBD1 (5 bases). The CDR3 length is 13 residues. Trimming took 5 bases from V and 5 from J, leaving 12 bases between them. Germline V gives CDR1 LNHNV, CDR2 YYDKDF (reference sequence). DNA for the CDR3: TGTGCCACCAGCTCCCTGGGGGGATATGGCTACACCTTC. Translation gives CATSSLGGYGYTF.

The chain combines TRBV27 with TRBJ2-7; 7 bases map to TRBD2. The CDR3 extends over 15 amino acids. The V gene's germline CDR1 is MNHEY and CDR2 SMNVEV (reference sequence). After removal of 8 bases from V and 3 bases from J, the junction contained 13 bases not matched to a gene. DNA of the CDR3: TGTGCCAGCGGAATGAAACGGGGGGTTGGCTACGAGCAGTACTTC. This gives the protein CASGMKRGVGYEQYF.

This clone was observed a handful of times. The CDR3 DNA sequence: TGTGCCAGCAGTGACTCCCAGGGGAACAATGAGCAGTTCTTC. As protein: CASSDSQGNNEQFF. V usage is TRBV6-4 and J usage is TRBJ2-1; tentatively, D is TRBD1 (6 bases). The CDR3 contains 14 residues. Germline values: CDR1 MRHNA, CDR2 SNTAGT. The V end was cut by 0 bases, the J end by 5 bases, with 8 bases between.

CDR3 region: CASSVTGSLGEQFF. CDR3 nucleotide sequence: TGTGCCAGCAGCGTTACCGGGTCCCTCGGTGAGCAGTTCTTC. This chain connects TRBV9 to TRBJ2-1; D not certain. CDR1 and CDR2 from the germline V gene are SGDLS and YYNGEE. Trimming took off 2 bases at V and 9 bases at J, with 15 bases between the two ends. The CDR3 is made up of 14 amino acids.

The chain carries TRBV27 and TRBJ2-3, with a weak D call TRBD1 (6 bases). The CDR3 totals 15 residues. V gave up 3 bases and J gave up 3 bases, with 13 bases separating them. Per the germline V gene, CDR1 is MNHEY and CDR2 is SMNVEV (reference sequence). Here the CDR3 reads CASSLVVTGTDTQYF. The DNA for the CDR3 is TGTGCCAGCAGTTTGGTTGTGACAGGTACAGATACGCAGTATTTT.

The rearrangement joins TRBV3-1 (or the pseudogene TRBV3-2) to TRBJ1-5; D remains ambiguous. CDR3 length: 15 residues. CDR1 is LGHDT, CDR2 YNNKEL, per germline (reference sequence). Trimming shortened V by 1 base and J by 5 bases, and 12 bases separated the two germline ends. The CDR3: CASSQVPTCDQPQHF. For the CDR3, the DNA is TGTGCCAGCAGCCAAGTGCCCACATGTGATCAGCCCCAGCATTTT.

The chain joins TRBV28 to TRBJ2-5; 7 positions match TRBD1. Trimming took 5 bases from V and 2 from J; bases not matched to a gene: 8. Per the germline V gene, CDR1 is MDHEN and CDR2 is SYDVKM. The CDR3 has 15 amino acids. CDR3 protein: CASSITGTAQETQYF. As DNA, the CDR3 is TGTGCCAGCAGTATTACCGGGACAGCTCAAGAGACCCAGTACTTC.

This sequence joins TRBV11-3 and TRBJ2-3; TRBD2 agrees at 7 bases. The CDR3 has 15 residues. Germline-derived CDR1 and CDR2 are SGHNT and YENEEA. The ends lost 0 bases at V and 0 bases at J; junction bases unmatched: 0. CDR3 coding DNA: TGTGCCAGCAGCTTAGAGGGGGGGAGCACAGATACGCAGTATTTT. Translation gives CASSLEGGSTDTQYF.

J is TRBJ1-2 and V is TRBV28; no clear D. The CDR3 covers 16 residues. V lost 1 base to trimming and J lost 1 base, with 13 bases between them. The germline gives CDR1 MDHEN, CDR2 SYDVKM. In DNA form, the CDR3 reads TGTGCCAGCAGTTTATTATTGGGCAGCAATAACTATGGCTACACCTTC. This sequence encodes CASSLLLGSNNYGYTF.

The V gene is TRBV6-1, the J gene TRBJ2-5; 9 bases are shared with TRBD2. The CDR3 runs 17 residues. V lost 2 bases, J lost 2 bases, and 9 bases stayed unmatched. The germline V gene has CDR1 MNHNS and CDR2 SASEGT. CDR3 region: CASSEWGAGGEQETQYF. CDR3 DNA sequence: TGTGCCAGCAGTGAATGGGGAGCGGGGGGCGAACAAGAGACCCAGTACTTC.

The CDR3 DNA follows: TGTGCCAGCAGCCAAGACGTGGGAGGAGGGGCCCAGTACTTC. It encodes CASSQDVGGGAQYF. J is TRBJ2-5 and V is TRBV3-1 (or the pseudogene TRBV3-2), with D tentatively TRBD2 (6 bases). V was pared by 0 bases and J by 9 bases, with 14 bases between. Germline-derived CDR1 and CDR2 are LGHDT and YNNKEL (reference sequence). This CDR3 comprises 14 residues.

The chain has TRBV6-5 and TRBJ1-6, with 9 bases identical to TRBD1. There are 14 residues in the CDR3. V dropped 7 bases and J dropped 9; count of bases not matched to a gene: 7. Germline V lookup: CDR1 MNHEY, CDR2 SVGAGI. The CDR3 region is CASTGTGMISPLHF. The CDR3 DNA reads TGTGCCAGCACCGGGACAGGGATGATTTCACCCCTCCACTTT.

The V gene is TRBV30, the J gene TRBJ2-5, with 9 bases fitting TRBD2. V lost 3 bases, J lost 7 bases, and 9 bases stayed unmatched. CDR3 length equals 14 residues. Germline CDR1 and CDR2: GTSNPN and SVGIG (reference sequence). The CDR3 bases are TGTGCCTGGAGATTAGCGGGGGAGCGGGGGACCCAGTACTTC. Translating gives CAWRLAGERGTQYF.

The chain uses TRBV6-4 and TRBJ2-2, with D maybe TRBD1 (6 bases). Trimming shortened V by 6 bases and J by 2 bases, and 10 bases separated the two germline ends. Germline V gene sequence: CDR1 MRHNA, CDR2 SNTAGT. The CDR3 sequence is 14 residues long. In DNA form, the CDR3 reads TGTGCCAGCAGCCGGACAGCCAACACCGGGGAGCTGTTTTTT. Translated, it gives CASSRTANTGELFF.

The V and J genes are TRBV5-1 and TRBJ1-1, with 10 bases identical to TRBD1. Germline V gives CDR1 SGHRS, CDR2 YFSETQ. V shed 2 bases and J 4 bases; nucleotides not matched to a gene: 8. The CDR3 is 16 residues long. CDR3 coding DNA: TGCGCCAGCAGCTTCACCGGGACAGGGGTGGCCACTGAAGCTTTCTTT. Its translation: CASSFTGTGVATEAFF. Complete variable domain (other parts from reference TRBV5-1 and TRBJ1-1): KAGVTQTPRYLIKTRGQQVTLSCSPISGHRSVSWYQQTPGQGLQFLFEYFSETQRNKGNFPGRFSGRQFSNSRSEMNVSTLELGDSALYLCASSFTGTGVATEAFFGQGTRLTVV.

The CDR3 region is CAWTGIASASSYEQYF. The CDR3 coding sequence is TGTGCCTGGACCGGGATTGCGAGCGCGAGCTCCTACGAGCAGTACTTC. The rearrangement uses TRBV30 and TRBJ2-7; possible D gene TRBD2, 5 bases. Germline V gene lookup returns CDR1 GTSNPN and CDR2 SVGIG (reference sequence). The length of the CDR3 is 16 residues. The V end lost 4 bases, the J end lost 0 bases, and 19 bases lay between the germline ends.

The chain's CDR3 is CASSGGGFSYGYTF. CDR3 nucleotide sequence: TGTGCCAGCAGCGGGGGGGGGTTCAGCTATGGCTACACCTTC. The genes are TRBV6-5 and TRBJ1-2; D might be TRBD1 (5 bases). Trimming took 6 bases from V and 4 from J, leaving 15 bases between them. This CDR3 contains 14 residues. The germline V gene has CDR1 MNHEY and CDR2 SVGAGI.